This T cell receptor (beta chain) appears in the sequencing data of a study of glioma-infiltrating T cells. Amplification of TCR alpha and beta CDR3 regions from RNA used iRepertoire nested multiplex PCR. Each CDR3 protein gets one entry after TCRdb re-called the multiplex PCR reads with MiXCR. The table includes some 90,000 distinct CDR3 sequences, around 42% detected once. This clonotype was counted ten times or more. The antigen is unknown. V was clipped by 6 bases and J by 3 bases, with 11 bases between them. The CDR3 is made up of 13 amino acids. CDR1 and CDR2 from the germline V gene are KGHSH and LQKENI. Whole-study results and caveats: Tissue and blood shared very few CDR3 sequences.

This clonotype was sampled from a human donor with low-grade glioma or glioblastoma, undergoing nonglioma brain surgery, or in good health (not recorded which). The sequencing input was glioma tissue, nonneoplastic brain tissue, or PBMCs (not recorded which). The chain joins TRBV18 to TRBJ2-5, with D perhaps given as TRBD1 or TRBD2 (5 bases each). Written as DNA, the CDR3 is TGTGCCAGCTCGCCGGGACCGAAAGAGACCCAGTACTTC. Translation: CASSPGPKETQYF.